These 11 T cell receptor beta chains were sequenced from one sample in a study of OX40 agonist ivuxolimab in advanced cancers. Measured with immunoSEQ multiplex PCR; TCRdb has only the in-frame clones, and not every one. Among some 55,000 clones listed, roughly nine tenths were seen once. The starting material was CD4+ or CD8+ T cells sorted from blood, obtained in a trial of the OX40 agonist ivuxolimab. All receptors derive from an adult with an advanced solid tumor such as melanoma, head and neck, liver or kidney cancer.

The genes are TRBV5-1 and TRBJ2-1, with 9 bases that match TRBD2. Losses at the gene ends were 4 bases for V and 6 bases for J; bases not matched to a gene: 8. The CDR3 is 15 amino acids. Per the germline V gene, CDR1 is SGHRS and CDR2 is YFSETQ. CDR3 DNA sequence: TGCGCCAGCAGCCCCCGGGGTAGCGGGAGCAATGAGCAGTTCTTC. Translation gives CASSPRGSGSNEQFF. Drawing the rest from reference TRBV5-1 and TRBJ2-1, the complete variable domain is KAGVTQTPRYLIKTRGQQVTLSCSPISGHRSVSWYQQTPGQGLQFLFEYFSETQRNKGNFPGRFSGRQFSNSRSEMNVSTLELGDSALYLCASSPRGSGSNEQFFGPGTRLTVL.

V usage is TRBV5-8 and J usage is TRBJ2-1; D is possibly TRBD2 (5 bases). Trimming took off 8 bases at V and 2 bases at J, with 14 bases between the two ends. Germline loops: CDR1 SGHTS, CDR2 YDEGEE. There are 14 residues in the CDR3. The CDR3 loop reads CARIGLQAYNEQFF. The CDR3 coding sequence is TGTGCCAGGATCGGACTCCAGGCCTACAATGAGCAGTTCTTC.

The rearrangement links TRBV9 to TRBJ2-2; 13 bases are shared with TRBD2. CDR1 and CDR2 (germline): SGDLS, YYNGEE. The CDR3 length is 18 residues. Losses at the gene ends were 0 bases for V and 5 bases for J; bases not matched to a gene: 7. CDR3 DNA: TGTGCCAGCAGCGTAGTTGGGACTAGCGGGACGGGGACCGGGGAGCTGTTTTTT. Translation gives CASSVVGTSGTGTGELFF.

This chain joins TRBV5-1 and TRBJ1-1; D gene ambiguous. Germline-derived CDR1 and CDR2 are SGHRS and YFSETQ. The CDR3 loop spans 15 amino acids. The V and J ends lost 0 bases and 3 bases respectively, with 12 bases between them. The CDR3 loop is CASSLGAAGDTEAFF. CDR3 DNA sequence: TGCGCCAGCAGCTTGGGGGCAGCCGGGGACACTGAAGCTTTCTTT. Variable domain in full (rest from reference TRBV5-1 and TRBJ1-1): KAGVTQTPRYLIKTRGQQVTLSCSPISGHRSVSWYQQTPGQGLQFLFEYFSETQRNKGNFPGRFSGRQFSNSRSEMNVSTLELGDSALYLCASSLGAAGDTEAFFGQGTRLTVV.

The CDR3 region is CASSLVGGADTGELFF. CDR3 sequence (DNA): TGTGCCAGCAGCTTAGTAGGGGGAGCGGACACCGGGGAGCTGTTTTTT. This rearrangement joins TRBV7-2 to TRBJ2-2; possibly TRBD1 for D (6 bases). The CDR3 contains 16 residues. V was clipped by 1 base and J by 3 bases, with 12 bases between them. Germline values: CDR1 SGHTA, CDR2 FQGNSA.

This chain links TRBV19 with TRBJ1-5; D remains unclear. Germline loops: CDR1 LNHDA, CDR2 SQIVND (reference sequence). V gave up 4 bases and J gave up 4 bases, with 8 bases separating them. The CDR3 extends over 13 amino acids. The CDR3: CASSRRKNQPQHF. The CDR3, as DNA: TGTGCCAGTAGTAGGAGGAAAAATCAGCCCCAGCATTTT.

The rearrangement uses TRBV10-3 and TRBJ1-2; 12 bases map to TRBD1. Germline V gene data show CDR1 as ENHRY and CDR2 as SYGVKD. The CDR3 spans 14 residues. Trimming took 7 bases from V and 8 from J; bases not matched to a gene: 8. The CDR3 spells CAIIPGTGGQGYTF. The CDR3 coding sequence is TGTGCCATCATCCCTGGGACAGGGGGCCAGGGCTACACCTTC.

This clone was recorded only once. The chain carries TRBV21-1 and TRBJ2-5; the table's D gene call, TRBD2, was not cross checked with the DNA. TRBV21-1 is a pseudogene segment. CDR3 length: 16 residues. The CDR3 protein is CASSKVGGPHQETQYF. The CDR3 nucleotides read TGTGCCAGCAGCAAAGTAGGAGGGCCTCACCAAGAGACCCAGTACTTC.

This chain links TRBV5-6 with TRBJ2-7; D possibly corresponds to TRBD1 (6 bases). CDR3 length: 14 amino acids. CDR1 is SGHDT, CDR2 YYEEEE, per germline. The germline V and J ends were trimmed by 6 bases and 3 bases, with 16 bases remaining between them. The CDR3 bases are TGTGCCAGCACCACTCAGGGACACCTCTACGAGCAGTACTTC. This translates into CASTTQGHLYEQYF. Full variable domain (remainder filled in from reference TRBV5-6 and TRBJ2-7): DAGVTQSPTHLIKTRGQQVTLRCSPKSGHDTVSWYQQALGQGPQFIFQYYEEEERQRGNFPDRFSGHQFPNYSSELNVNALLLGDSALYLCASTTQGHLYEQYFGPGTRLTVT.

In its sample, this clone was seen once. The chain employs TRBV6-6 and TRBJ2-7; D is undetermined. CDR3 length: 12 residues. The germline V gene has CDR1 MNHNY and CDR2 SVGAGI (reference sequence). The V end lost 6 bases, the J end lost 4 bases, and 10 bases lay between the germline ends. DNA for the CDR3: TGTGCCAGCAGCCGGACCTTTTACGAGCAGTACTTC. This codes for CASSRTFYEQYF.

The chain carries TRBV4-1 and TRBJ1-2; TRBD1 matches 7 bases. The length of the CDR3 is 16 residues. With V trimmed by 0 bases and J by 7 bases, 11 bases remained unmatched. The germline gives CDR1 MGHRA, CDR2 YSYEKL. The CDR3 DNA is TGCGCCAGCAGCCAAGATGGTAGGGGGCGCTCCAGTGGCTACACCTTC. Protein product: CASSQDGRGRSSGYTF.